This entry features one T cell receptor (beta chain) sequence. Repertoires were generated with immunoSEQ multiplex PCR, while TCRdb's copy carries only in-frame clones and drops some. Found here are around 80,000 clones, around 83% of them singletons; the top ten hold 0.8% to 1%. This sample is part of a study of OX40 agonist ivuxolimab in advanced cancers. In the study overall: The dose-escalation cohort was approximately 80% male, with a mean age of around 60 years, ranging roughly 23 to 90.

The CDR3 is 13 residues long. Losses at the gene ends were 5 bases for V and 4 bases for J; bases not matched to a gene: 3. The germline CDR1 and CDR2 sequences are LNHDA and SQIVND (reference sequence). This sequence originates from an adult with an advanced solid tumor such as melanoma, head and neck, liver or kidney cancer. The material was CD4+ or CD8+ T cells sorted from blood, obtained in a trial of the OX40 agonist ivuxolimab. The rearrangement joins TRBV19 to TRBJ2-3; 7 nucleotides match TRBD1. The CDR3 DNA is TGTGCCAGTAGTGCAACAGGGGCAGATACGCAGTATTTT. Translation gives CASSATGADTQYF.